This T cell receptor beta chain is drawn from a study of blood T cell repertoires in COVID-19 (dated by TCRdb to 2018 to 2020). About the full investigation: The collaborator samples originated in the United States, Italy and Spain and spanned the acute and convalescent phases of COVID-19. Subjects who had been exposed to COVID-19, were actively infected with it, or had recovered from it provided the deeply sampled blood TCRbeta repertoires that made up the dataset. A freely available public database, intended as a resource for researchers studying the immune response to SARS-CoV-2, is where the repertoires were released. The samples were drawn from the first 160 participants of the ongoing ImmuneRACE study and from more than 1,000 subjects provided by 6 global collaborators. A de-identified subject ID, COVID-19 status, age in years and sex were almost always included in the sample metadata. Where available, HLA class I and class II types were obtained from metadata supplied by the sample provider rather than from assay-based typing. The prospective study material was composed of cDNA or gDNA derived from T cells, B-cell-depleted T cells, or PBMCs. What the research found in general, with its limitations: The quantity of clinical and demographic metadata differed by source and by participant and was supplied without curation.

The collaborating institutions used their own protocols to collect whole blood in K2EDTA tubes. Collaborator samples were shipped for TCRbeta analysis as frozen whole blood, isolated PBMCs, or DNA extracted from either sample type. Based on the germline V gene, the CDR1 and CDR2 sequences are SQVTM and ANQGSEA. Trimming takes 6 bases off V and 5 bases off J; junction bases not matched to a gene: 4. The CDR3 measures 12 amino acids from cysteine to phenylalanine. Left in the record is the CDR3 DNA by itself, 36 bases read in frame from the first base. With respect to this clone: Its antigen is still unknown. Per-base quality was not reported, and no clone a single base away is much larger than it.

TCRbeta CDR3 regions were amplified from genomic DNA using the immunoSEQ Assay, a bias-controlled multiplex PCR. Regarding the original processing steps: Within the assay, amplification of reference gene primers was used to estimate how many nucleated cells each sample contained. To quantify the absolute abundance of each unique TCRbeta CDR3 rearrangement, sequence reads were collapsed and filtered. For each sample, productive Simpson clonality was calculated as the square root of Simpson's diversity index across productive rearrangements. TCRdb retrieved this table from immuneACCESS and kept in-frame rearrangements only. Not all clones are present; in checked studies, unresolved V genes account for under half, and no reason is known for the remainder. V, J and clone size are those of that table, while D and trimming were read from the DNA. The sample records more than 100,000 clones, around 87% of which are singletons. Approximately 3.3% of the sample rests with the top ten.

This receptor was identified in a woman aged 60-75 years with acute or convalescent COVID-19. What was sequenced was peripheral blood. The sequence is built from TRBV29-1 and TRBJ1-5; 7 central nucleotides agree with TRBD1. The nucleotide sequence is given as TGCAGCGTGAAGGGGGCGGATCAGCCCCAGCATTTT. The translation is CSVKGADQPQHF. With all but the CDR3 taken from the reference TRBV29-1 and TRBJ1-5 genes, the full variable domain is: SAVISQKPSRDICQRGTSLTIQCQVDSQVTMMFWYRQQPGQSLTLIATANQGSEATYESGFVIDKFPISRPNLTFSTLTVSNMSPEDSSIYLCSVKGADQPQHFGDGTRLSIL.